These 18 T cell receptor beta chains were sequenced from one sample in a study of beta chain features in type 1 diabetes. The isolated RNA, all of it, was reverse transcribed, so expressed TCRB transcripts were what got sequenced. Using immunoSEQ multiplex PCR, the repertoire was profiled, and TCRdb retains in-frame clones only, with some absent. Of under 200,000 clones detected, approximately 9.9% appear once; the ten largest clones hold roughly 2.5%. Sequenced: central memory CD4+ T cells from blood. All receptors come from a woman between 18 and 29 years old in good health.

This chain uses TRBV30 with TRBJ1-1, with 8 nucleotides matching TRBD1. The CDR3 runs 14 residues. Germline V lookup: CDR1 GTSNPN, CDR2 SVGIG (reference sequence). V lost 0 bases, J lost 6 bases, and 6 bases stayed unmatched. The CDR3 DNA is TGTGCCTGGAGTGTAGACAGGGGTGAGTCTGAAGCTTTCTTT. Translated: CAWSVDRGESEAFF.

The chain couples TRBV5-1 to TRBJ1-3, with D possibly matching TRBD1 (5 bases). The CDR3 is 15 amino acids. CDR1 and CDR2 from the germline V gene are SGHRS and YFSETQ. The V and J ends lost 1 base and 4 bases respectively, with 12 bases between them. The CDR3 bases are TGCGCCAGCAGCTTGTGGGGCGACCTCGGAAACACCATATATTTT. Translated: CASSLWGDLGNTIYF. The full variable domain, in which reference TRBV5-1 and TRBJ1-3 provide the parts outside the CDR3, is KAGVTQTPRYLIKTRGQQVTLSCSPISGHRSVSWYQQTPGQGLQFLFEYFSETQRNKGNFPGRFSGRQFSNSRSEMNVSTLELGDSALYLCASSLWGDLGNTIYFGEGSWLTVV.

The chain joins TRBV6-5 to TRBJ1-4; 10 nucleotides align to TRBD1. This CDR3 region has 15 residues. V shed 5 bases and J 7 bases; nucleotides not matched to a gene: 7. In germline, CDR1 is MNHEY, CDR2 SVGAGI. CDR3 region: CASSNRQGAAEKLFF. The CDR3 DNA reads as TGTGCCAGCAGTAACCGACAGGGGGCGGCTGAAAAACTGTTTTTT.

This chain uses TRBV2 with TRBJ2-3, with TRBD1 matching 7 bases. The junction had 13 bases not matched to a gene; V was cut back by 6 bases and J by 4 bases. This CDR3 region has 16 residues. The germline V gene has CDR1 SNHLY and CDR2 FYNNEI. CDR3 loop: CASSPGRFQGADTQYF. The CDR3 nucleotides read TGTGCCAGCAGCCCGGGAAGGTTCCAGGGGGCAGATACGCAGTATTTT.

This clone was counted a single time. V is TRBV4-2 and J is TRBJ2-5, with a tentative D call TRBD2 (6 bases). This CDR3 comprises 14 residues. Between the trimmed V and J ends, which lost 0 bases and 4 bases, there was a span of 9 bases. Looked up from germline, CDR1 is LGHNA and CDR2 is YNFKEQ. CDR3 in amino acids: CASSQDYGGETQYF. The CDR3 nucleotides read TGTGCCAGCAGCCAAGATTACGGGGGAGAGACCCAGTACTTC.

In its sample, this clone was seen a few times. The J gene is TRBJ1-1, the V gene TRBV2; D is undetermined. Per the germline V gene, CDR1 is SNHLY and CDR2 is FYNNEI. The CDR3 has 14 amino acids. Trimming took off 3 bases at V and 1 base at J, with 9 bases between the two ends. As DNA, the CDR3 is TGTGCCAGCAGTGACCAGGTCCAGAACACTGAAGCTTTCTTT. Amino acid sequence: CASSDQVQNTEAFF.

There are a few counts of this clone. The chain joins TRBV29-1 to TRBJ1-1; D is undetermined. The V gene's germline CDR1 is SQVTM and CDR2 ANQGSEA. Trimming removed 4 bases from V and 8 bases from J, with 14 bases in between. The CDR3 extends over 12 amino acids. DNA for the CDR3: TGCAGCGTTGGTCTAATGAGTTACGAAGCTTTCTTT. Its translation: CSVGLMSYEAFF.

This clone has a handful of counts. The chain employs TRBV7-9 and TRBJ1-1, with D perhaps matching TRBD1 (6 bases). Germline CDR1 is SEHNR and CDR2 is FQNEAQ (reference sequence). Deletions cut 2 bases from V and 5 bases from J, with 12 bases between. This CDR3 is built from 14 residues. CDR3 DNA: TGTGCCAGCAGCTTACAGGGGCAGGGAACTGAAGCTTTCTTT. Encoded protein: CASSLQGQGTEAFF.

This clone was seen only a few times. The gene calls are TRBV10-3 and TRBJ2-3; 8 nucleotides align to TRBD2. CDR1 and CDR2 (germline): ENHRY, SYGVKD. The CDR3 runs 14 residues. Unmatched junction bases numbered 3, after V lost 3 bases and J lost 4 bases. Here the CDR3 reads CAISEAGDPDTQYF. As DNA, the CDR3 is TGTGCCATCAGTGAAGCGGGAGACCCAGATACGCAGTATTTT.

This chain connects TRBV10-3 to TRBJ2-1, with D uncertain. V lost 0 bases and J 4 bases, leaving 7 bases between the germline ends. Germline CDR1 reads ENHRY; CDR2 reads SYGVKD. The CDR3 is made up of 14 amino acids. The DNA of the CDR3 is TGTGCCATCAGTGAGTCGTCATTGTACAATGAGCAGTTCTTC. Translation: CAISESSLYNEQFF.

V is TRBV4-3 and J is TRBJ2-1, with TRBD1 matching 8 bases. There are 16 residues in the CDR3. The V and J ends lost 0 bases and 6 bases, in that order; junction bases with no gene match: 7. Looked up from germline, CDR1 is LGHNA and CDR2 is YSLEER. In DNA, the CDR3 is TGCGCCAGCAGCCAAGATGCCAGGACAGGGTTCAATGAGCAGTTCTTC. Amino acid sequence: CASSQDARTGFNEQFF.

The chain links TRBV6-1 to TRBJ1-1; 7 bases match TRBD1. Germline values: CDR1 MNHNS, CDR2 SASEGT. The V gene end was trimmed by 7 bases and the J gene end by 2 bases; junction bases not matched to a gene: 4. The CDR3 is made up of 13 amino acids. This CDR3 reads CASNDRANTEAFF. The CDR3 DNA reads TGTGCCAGCAACGACAGGGCTAACACTGAAGCTTTCTTT.

This clone was counted only a few times. V gene TRBV4-1 combines with J gene TRBJ2-7; 10 bases align to TRBD2. Germline CDR1 and CDR2: MGHRA and YSYEKL. The CDR3 is 15 residues long. After removal of 4 bases from V and 0 bases from J, the junction contained 3 bases not matched to a gene. CDR3 protein: CASSLTSGNSYEQYF. The CDR3 DNA is TGCGCCAGCAGCCTAACTAGCGGGAACTCCTACGAGCAGTACTTC.

This clone showed up many times. The chain couples TRBV30 to TRBJ2-1; TRBD1 might be the D (6 bases). This CDR3 has 13 amino acids. In germline, CDR1 is GTSNPN, CDR2 SVGIG (reference sequence). The CDR3 sequence: CAGQKGSYNEQFF. Written as DNA, the CDR3 is TGTGCTGGACAGAAGGGCTCCTACAATGAGCAGTTCTTC.

This clone has only a few counts. The chain joins TRBV4-1 to TRBJ2-7; D is unclear. This CDR3 region has 14 residues. V shed 0 bases and J shed 1 base, with 7 bases lying between them. Germline V lookup: CDR1 MGHRA, CDR2 YSYEKL. The CDR3: CASSQDTESYEQYF. The CDR3 DNA sequence: TGCGCCAGCAGCCAAGATACGGAGTCCTACGAGCAGTACTTC.

This clone occurred a few times. This chain uses TRBV5-1 with TRBJ2-7; 9 bases agree with TRBD1. CDR1 and CDR2 from the germline V gene are SGHRS and YFSETQ. This CDR3 has 13 amino acids. Trimming cost V 3 bases and J 12 bases; bases outside gene matches: 10. The CDR3 DNA follows: TGCGCCAGCAGCTACCGGGACAGGGATATGGTGTACTTC. Its translation is CASSYRDRDMVYF.

CDR3 DNA sequence: TGTGCCAGCAGTTACAGGACAGGGTCTTCTGAAGCTTTCTTT. It yields the protein CASSYRTGSSEAFF. The chain has TRBV6-5 and TRBJ1-1; the match to TRBD1 covers 8 bases. The CDR3 has 14 amino acids. The V and J ends lost 2 bases and 6 bases, in that order; junction bases with no gene match: 5. CDR1 is MNHEY and CDR2 is SVGAGI in the germline V gene.

The CDR3 DNA reads as TGTGCCAGCAAATATTCGGAGACCCAGTACTTC. Amino acid sequence: CASKYSETQYF. The V gene is TRBV2, the J gene TRBJ2-5; no definite D call. V was cut by 7 bases and J by 5 bases, with 8 bases left in between. The CDR3 loop spans 11 amino acids. Germline V gene lookup returns CDR1 SNHLY and CDR2 FYNNEI.